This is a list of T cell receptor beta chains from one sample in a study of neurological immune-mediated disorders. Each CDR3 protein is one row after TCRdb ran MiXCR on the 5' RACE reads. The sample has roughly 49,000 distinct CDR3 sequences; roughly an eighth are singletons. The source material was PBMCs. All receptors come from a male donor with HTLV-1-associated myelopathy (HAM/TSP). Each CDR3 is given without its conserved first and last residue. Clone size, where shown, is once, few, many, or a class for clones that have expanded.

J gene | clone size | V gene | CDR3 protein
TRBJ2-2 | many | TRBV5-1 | ASSLEGGELF
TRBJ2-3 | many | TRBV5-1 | ASSLDPSGGALDTQY
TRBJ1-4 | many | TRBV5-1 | ASSLNTVDEKLF
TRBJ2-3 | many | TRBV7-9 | ASSFGGWSTDTQY
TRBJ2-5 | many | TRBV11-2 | ASSPGPDQETQY
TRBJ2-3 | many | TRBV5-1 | ASSLGHPESTQY
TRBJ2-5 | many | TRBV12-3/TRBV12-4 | ASSFAEETQY
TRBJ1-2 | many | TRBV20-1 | SARDGGEEVYGYT
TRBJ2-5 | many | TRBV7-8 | ASGLAGARLQETQY
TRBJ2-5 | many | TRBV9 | ASSPGTLAHQETQY
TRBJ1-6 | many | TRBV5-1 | ASSLGFGSSYNSPLH
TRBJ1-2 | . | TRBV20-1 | SARGFRANYGCT
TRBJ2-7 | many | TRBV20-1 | SASWDTYEQY
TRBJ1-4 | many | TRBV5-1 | ASSTGLNEKLF
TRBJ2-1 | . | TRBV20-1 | SGSDGSSYNEQF
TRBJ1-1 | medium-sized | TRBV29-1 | SVVKFRGTEAF
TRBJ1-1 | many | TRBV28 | ASTQGGSAEAF
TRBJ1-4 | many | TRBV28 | ASRPVRGEKLF
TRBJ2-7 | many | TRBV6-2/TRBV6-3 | ASSDTYEQY
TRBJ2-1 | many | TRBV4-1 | ASSQETNGASPSSYNEQF
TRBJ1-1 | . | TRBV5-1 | ASSRTVLRCEAF
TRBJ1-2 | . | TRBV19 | ASSVRGPYGHT
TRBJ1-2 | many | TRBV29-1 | SVDRAGYT